This T cell receptor (beta chain) stems from a study of cytomegalovirus exposure and HLA in healthy donors. The primer mix had 60 Vbeta and 13 Jbeta primers. Generated by immunoSEQ multiplex PCR, the TCRdb table keeps only in-frame clones and is missing some. The table for this sample gives some 110,000 clones. The TCR comes from a man under 40 in good health and CMV-seronegative. Input material: PBMCs.

The CDR3 sequence: CASVGQGSNEQYF. CDR3 DNA: TGTGCCAGCGTTGGACAGGGTTCCAACGAGCAGTACTTC. The chain employs TRBV10-3 and TRBJ2-7, with 8 bases that match TRBD1. Germline V gene data show CDR1 as ENHRY and CDR2 as SYGVKD. Trimming at V came to 10 bases and at J to 5 bases, leaving 10 bases not matched to a gene. The CDR3 contains 13 residues.